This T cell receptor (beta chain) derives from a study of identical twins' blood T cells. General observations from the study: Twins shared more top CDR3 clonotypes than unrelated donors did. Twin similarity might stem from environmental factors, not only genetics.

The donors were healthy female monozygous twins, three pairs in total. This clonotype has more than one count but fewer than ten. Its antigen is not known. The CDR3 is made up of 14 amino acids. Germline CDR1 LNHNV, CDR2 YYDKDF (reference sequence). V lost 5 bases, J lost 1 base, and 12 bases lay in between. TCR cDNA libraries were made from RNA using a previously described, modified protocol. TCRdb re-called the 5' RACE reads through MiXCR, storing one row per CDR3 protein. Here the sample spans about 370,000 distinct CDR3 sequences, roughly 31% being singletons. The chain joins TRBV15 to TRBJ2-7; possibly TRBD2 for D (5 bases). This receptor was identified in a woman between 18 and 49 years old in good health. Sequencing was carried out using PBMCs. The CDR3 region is CATSFRTGSYEQYF. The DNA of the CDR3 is TGTGCCACCAGCTTTCGGACTGGTTCCTACGAGCAGTACTTC. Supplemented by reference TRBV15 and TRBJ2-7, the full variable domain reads DAMVIQNPRYQVTQFGKPVTLSCSQTLNHNVMYWYQQKSSQAPKLLFHYYDKDFNNEADTPDNFQSRRPNTSFCFLDIRSPGLGDTAMYLCATSFRTGSYEQYFGPGTRLTVT.